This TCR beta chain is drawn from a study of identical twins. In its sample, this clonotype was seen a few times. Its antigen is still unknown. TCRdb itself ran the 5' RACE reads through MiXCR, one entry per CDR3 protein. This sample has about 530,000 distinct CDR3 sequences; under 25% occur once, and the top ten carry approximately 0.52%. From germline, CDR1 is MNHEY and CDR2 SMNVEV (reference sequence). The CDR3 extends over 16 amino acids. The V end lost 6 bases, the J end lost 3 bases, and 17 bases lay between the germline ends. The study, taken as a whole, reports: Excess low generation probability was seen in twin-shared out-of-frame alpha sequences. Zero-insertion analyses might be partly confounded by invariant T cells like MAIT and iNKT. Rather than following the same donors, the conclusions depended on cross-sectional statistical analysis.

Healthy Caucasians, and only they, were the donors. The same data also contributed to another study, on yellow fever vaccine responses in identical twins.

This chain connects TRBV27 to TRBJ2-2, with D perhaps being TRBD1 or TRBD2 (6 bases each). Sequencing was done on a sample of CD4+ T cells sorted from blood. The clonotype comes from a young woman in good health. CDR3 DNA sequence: TGTGCCAGCAGCTCCCGTGGGGGGCTATACACCGGGGAGCTGTTTTTT. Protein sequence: CASSSRGGLYTGELFF.